This T cell receptor (beta chain) is from a study of response to subunit inactivated influenza vaccine. A single record per CDR3 protein comes from TCRdb applying MiXCR to the RT-PCR reads. This table holds around 470,000 distinct CDR3 sequences, 6.5% to 8% found once. Losses at the gene ends were 1 base for V and 6 bases for J; bases not matched to a gene: 1. The CDR3 is 16 amino acids. Germline CDR1 SGHAT, CDR2 FQNNGV. The genes are TRBV11-2 and TRBJ2-2; 14 nucleotides match TRBD2. This material consisted of PBMCs from blood, taken about 23 months after vaccination. The origin of this receptor is a man between 50 and 70 years old who received an inactivated influenza vaccine. This CDR3 is CASSLVGLAGAGELFF. Here the CDR3 DNA reads TGTGCCAGCAGCTTAGTGGGACTAGCGGGAGCCGGGGAGCTGTTTTTT. Supplemented by reference TRBV11-2 and TRBJ2-2, the full variable domain reads EAGVAQSPRYKIIEKRQSVAFWCNPISGHATLYWYQQILGQGPKLLIQFQNNGVVDDSQLPKDRFSAERLKGVDSTLKIQPAKLEDSAVYLCASSLVGLAGAGELFFGEGSRLTVL.